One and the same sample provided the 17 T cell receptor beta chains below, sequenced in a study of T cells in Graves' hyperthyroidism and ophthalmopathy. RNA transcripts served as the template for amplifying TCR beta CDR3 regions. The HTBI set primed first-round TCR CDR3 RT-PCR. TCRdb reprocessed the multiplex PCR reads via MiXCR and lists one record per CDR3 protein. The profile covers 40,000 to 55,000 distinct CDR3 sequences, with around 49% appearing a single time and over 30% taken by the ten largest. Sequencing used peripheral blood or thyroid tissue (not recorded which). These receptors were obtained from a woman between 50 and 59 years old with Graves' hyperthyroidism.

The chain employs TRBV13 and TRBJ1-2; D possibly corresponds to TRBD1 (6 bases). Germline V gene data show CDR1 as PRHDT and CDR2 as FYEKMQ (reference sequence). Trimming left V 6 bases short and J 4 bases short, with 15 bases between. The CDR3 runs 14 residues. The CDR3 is CASRRDKGTYGYTF. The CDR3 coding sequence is TGTGCCAGCAGAAGGGACAAGGGGACCTATGGCTACACCTTC. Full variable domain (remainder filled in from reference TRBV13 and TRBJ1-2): AAGVIQSPRHLIKEKRETATLKCYPIPRHDTVYWYQQGPGQDPQFLISFYEKMQSDKGSIPDRFSAQQFSDYHSELNMSSLELGDSALYFCASRRDKGTYGYTFGSGTRLTVV.

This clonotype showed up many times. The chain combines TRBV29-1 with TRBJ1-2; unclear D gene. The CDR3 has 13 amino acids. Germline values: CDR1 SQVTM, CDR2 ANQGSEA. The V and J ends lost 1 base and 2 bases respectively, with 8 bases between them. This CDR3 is CSVEGPRNYGYTF. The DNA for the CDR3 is TGCAGCGTTGAAGGACCGCGCAACTATGGCTACACCTTC.

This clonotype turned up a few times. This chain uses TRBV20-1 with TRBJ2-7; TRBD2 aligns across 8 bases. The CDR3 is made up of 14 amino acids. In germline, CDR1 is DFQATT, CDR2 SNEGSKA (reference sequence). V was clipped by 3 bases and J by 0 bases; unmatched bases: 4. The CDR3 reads CSARRSGSSYEQYF. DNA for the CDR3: TGCAGTGCTAGGAGGAGCGGGAGCTCCTACGAGCAGTACTTC.

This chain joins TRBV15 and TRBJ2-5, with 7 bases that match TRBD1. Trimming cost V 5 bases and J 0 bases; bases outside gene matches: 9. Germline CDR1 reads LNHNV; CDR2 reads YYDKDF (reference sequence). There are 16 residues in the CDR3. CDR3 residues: CATSERDRDHQETQYF. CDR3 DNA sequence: TGTGCCACCAGCGAACGGGACAGAGATCACCAAGAGACCCAGTACTTC.

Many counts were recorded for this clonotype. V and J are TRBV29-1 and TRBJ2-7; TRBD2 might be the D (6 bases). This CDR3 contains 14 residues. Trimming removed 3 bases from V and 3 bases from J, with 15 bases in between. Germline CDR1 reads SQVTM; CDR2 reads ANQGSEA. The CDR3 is CSVDGDFPSYEQYF. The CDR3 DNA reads TGCAGCGTTGATGGGGACTTTCCAAGCTACGAGCAGTACTTC.

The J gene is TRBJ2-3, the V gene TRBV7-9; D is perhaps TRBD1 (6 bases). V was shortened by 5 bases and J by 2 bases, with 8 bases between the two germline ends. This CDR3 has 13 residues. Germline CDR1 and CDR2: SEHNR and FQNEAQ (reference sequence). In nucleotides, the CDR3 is TGTGCCAGCAGCCGGGACACCACAGATACGCAGTATTTT. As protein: CASSRDTTDTQYF.

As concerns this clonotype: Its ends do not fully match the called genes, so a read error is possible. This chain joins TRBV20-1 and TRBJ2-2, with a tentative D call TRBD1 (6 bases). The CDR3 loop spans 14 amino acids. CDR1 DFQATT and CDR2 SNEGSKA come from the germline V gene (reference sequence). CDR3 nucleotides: TGCAGTGCTAGATCTCAGGGGAACACCGGGGAGCTGTACTTC. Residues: CSARSQGNTGELYF.

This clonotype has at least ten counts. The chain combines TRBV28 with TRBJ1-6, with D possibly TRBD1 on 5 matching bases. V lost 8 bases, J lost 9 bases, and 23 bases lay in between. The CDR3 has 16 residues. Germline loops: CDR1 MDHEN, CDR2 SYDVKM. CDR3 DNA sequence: TGTGCCAGCCGATTAGGTGGGGGAGGGAGGGGTTCACCCCTCCACTTT. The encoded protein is CASRLGGGGRGSPLHF.

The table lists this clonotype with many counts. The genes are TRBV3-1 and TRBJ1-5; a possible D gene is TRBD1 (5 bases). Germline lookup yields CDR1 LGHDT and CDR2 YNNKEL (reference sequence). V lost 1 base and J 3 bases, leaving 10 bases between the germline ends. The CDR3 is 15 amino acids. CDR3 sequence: CASSQGFGANQPQHF. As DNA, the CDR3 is TGTGCCAGCAGCCAAGGATTCGGGGCCAATCAGCCCCAGCATTTT.

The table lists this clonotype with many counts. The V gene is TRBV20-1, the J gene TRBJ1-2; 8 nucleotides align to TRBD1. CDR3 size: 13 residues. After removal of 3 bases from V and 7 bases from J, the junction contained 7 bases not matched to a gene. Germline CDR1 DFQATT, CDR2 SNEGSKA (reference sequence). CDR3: CSASRTGFGGYTF. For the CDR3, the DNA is TGCAGTGCTAGCCGGACAGGGTTTGGTGGCTACACCTTC.

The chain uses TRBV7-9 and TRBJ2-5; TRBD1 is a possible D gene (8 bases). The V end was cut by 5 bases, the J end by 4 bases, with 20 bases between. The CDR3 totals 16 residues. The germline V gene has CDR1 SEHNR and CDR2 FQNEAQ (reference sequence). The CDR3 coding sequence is TGTGCCAGCAGCAAGCGGGACAGGACAGGGACAGAGACCCAGTACTTC. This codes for CASSKRDRTGTETQYF.

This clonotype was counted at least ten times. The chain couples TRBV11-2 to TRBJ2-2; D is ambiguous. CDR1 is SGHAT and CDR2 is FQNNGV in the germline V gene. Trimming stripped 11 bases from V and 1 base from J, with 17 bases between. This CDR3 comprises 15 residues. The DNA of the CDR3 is TGTGCCGTCCCCAACGGCCCGGGGAACACCGGGGAGCTGTTTTTT. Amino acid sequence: CAVPNGPGNTGELFF.

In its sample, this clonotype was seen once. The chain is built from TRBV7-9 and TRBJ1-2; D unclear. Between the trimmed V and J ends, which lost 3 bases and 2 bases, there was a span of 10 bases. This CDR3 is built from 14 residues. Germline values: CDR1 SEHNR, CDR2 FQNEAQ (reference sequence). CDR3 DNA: TGTGCCAGCAGCTTCGGACCCCTAAACTATGGCTACACCTTC. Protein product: CASSFGPLNYGYTF.

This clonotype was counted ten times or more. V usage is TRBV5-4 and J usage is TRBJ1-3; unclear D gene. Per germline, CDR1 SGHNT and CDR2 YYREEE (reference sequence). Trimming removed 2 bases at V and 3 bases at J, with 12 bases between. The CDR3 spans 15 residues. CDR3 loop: CASSFAGEGGNTIYF. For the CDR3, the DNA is TGTGCCAGCAGCTTTGCCGGAGAGGGTGGAAACACCATATATTTT.

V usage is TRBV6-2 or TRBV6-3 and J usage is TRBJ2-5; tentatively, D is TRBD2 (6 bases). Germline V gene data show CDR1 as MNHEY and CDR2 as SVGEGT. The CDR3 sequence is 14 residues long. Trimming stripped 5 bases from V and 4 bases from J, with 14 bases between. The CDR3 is CASSRWGTRETQYF. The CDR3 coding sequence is TGTGCCAGCAGTAGGTGGGGGACTCGAGAGACCCAGTACTTC.

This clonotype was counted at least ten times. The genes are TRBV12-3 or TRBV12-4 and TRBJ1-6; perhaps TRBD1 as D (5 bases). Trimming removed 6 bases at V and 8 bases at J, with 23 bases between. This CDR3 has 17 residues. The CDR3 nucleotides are TGTGCCAGCAGCGGTAAAGGGACCGCCCTCCGGGATTCACCCCTCCACTTT. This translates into CASSGKGTALRDSPLHF.

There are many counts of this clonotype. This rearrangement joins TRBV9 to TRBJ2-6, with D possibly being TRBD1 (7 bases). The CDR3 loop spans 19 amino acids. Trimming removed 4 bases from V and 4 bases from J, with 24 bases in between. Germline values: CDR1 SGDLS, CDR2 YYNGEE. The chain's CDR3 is CASSPKGLKGAGGANVLTF. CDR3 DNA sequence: TGTGCCAGCAGCCCGAAAGGGCTAAAGGGGGCGGGAGGGGCCAACGTCCTGACTTTC. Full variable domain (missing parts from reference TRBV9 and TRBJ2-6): DSGVTQTPKHLITATGQRVTLRCSPRSGDLSVYWYQQSLDQGLQFLIQYYNGEERAKGNILERFSAQQFPDLHSELNLSSLELGDSALYFCASSPKGLKGAGGANVLTFGAGSRLTVL.